Detailed here is one T cell receptor beta chain. Its antigen is as yet unknown. The method was immunoSEQ multiplex PCR; TCRdb's version includes in-frame clones alone and lacks a portion of them. The sample includes around 72,000 clones, approximately 80% of them seen just once. The data were taken from a study of T cell responses to AZD1222 COVID-19 vaccine. Overall study findings and caveats: Just a handful of people given AZD1222 tested seropositive at baseline.

Germline V CDR1 and CDR2: SGDLS, YYNGEE. There are 14 residues in the CDR3. Trimming stripped 0 bases from V and 3 bases from J, with 10 bases between. This rearrangement joins TRBV9 to TRBJ2-7; a weak D match, TRBD1 (6 bases). The sequence was obtained from an adult in good health. The source was peripheral blood, collected on day 0 of AZD1222 vaccination. CDR3 bases: TGTGCCAGCAGCGTAGAGGGGGAAGGCTACGAGCAGTACTTC. Amino acid sequence: CASSVEGEGYEQYF.